Listed below are T cell receptor beta chains from one sample, sequenced in a study of regulatory T cells in long-lasting Graves disease. Each CDR3 protein is one row after TCRdb ran MiXCR on the multiplex PCR reads. There are fewer than 450,000 distinct CDR3 sequences in the sample; less than 25% occur only once, and around 20% lies in the top ten. The starting material was peripheral blood mononuclear cells (PBMCs), obtained when the disease was refractory, from a patient treated with antithyroid drugs. The receptor source for this set is a female donor with Graves disease. The CDR3 runs from the conserved cysteine through the conserved F or W. D genes are given only for firm matches. Expanded clones are given a class, and other clones once, few, many or no size at all.

J gene,V gene,clone size,D gene,CDR3 protein,CDR3 DNA
TRBJ2-4,TRBV28,-,-,CASSLSLGAKNIQYF,TGTGCCAGCAGTTTATCTTTAGGGGCCAAAAACATTCAGTACTTC
TRBJ2-7,TRBV10-3,-,-,CAISETENLYEQYF,TGTGCCATCAGCGAGACAGAGAACCTCTACGAGCAGTACTTC
TRBJ1-1,TRBV7-3,-,-,CASSDGRASSSLVFF,TGTGCCAGCAGCGATGGACGGGCGTCGTCTAGTCTTGTTTTCTTT
TRBJ2-1,TRBV27,once,-,CASSLSQTGSEQFF,TGTGCCAGCAGTTTATCCCAAACAGGGTCTGAGCAGTTCTTC
TRBJ1-2,TRBV29-1,few,-,CSVESTSNYGYTF,TGCAGCGTTGAATCGACAAGTAACTATGGCTACACCTTC
TRBJ2-5,TRBV18,many,TRBD1,CASSPGQIETQYF,TGTGCCAGCTCACCGGGACAGATAGAGACCCAGTACTTC
TRBJ2-5,TRBV6-5,many,-,CASSYSATKTQYF,TGTGCCAGCAGTTACTCGGCTACGAAGACCCAGTACTTC
TRBJ2-7,TRBV11-2,few,-,CASSKTGYYEQYF,TGTGCCAGCAGTAAGACGGGCTACTACGAGCAGTACTTC
TRBJ1-6,TRBV20-1,-,-,CSARAPGLGPLHF,TGCAGTGCTAGAGCCCCGGGATTAGGACCCCTCCACTTT
TRBJ1-1,TRBV29-1,few,TRBD1,CSVVRQGPRTEAFF,TGCAGCGTTGTCCGACAGGGACCTCGGACTGAAGCTTTCTTT
TRBJ2-7,TRBV20-1,-,-,CSARALSGPDSLREQYF,TGCAGTGCTAGAGCCCTTTCAGGTCCGGACAGCTTGAGAGAGCAGTACTTC
TRBJ2-7,TRBV20-1,many,TRBD1,CSARGTGRGEQYF,TGCAGTGCCCGTGGGACAGGGAGGGGCGAGCAGTACTTC
TRBJ1-2,TRBV11-2,many,-,CASSLGAVNYGYTF,TGTGCCAGCAGCTTAGGGGCGGTGAACTATGGCTACACCTTC
TRBJ1-1,TRBV29-1,-,-,CSGQAVNTGAFF,TGCAGCGGTCAGGCGGTGAACACTGGAGCTTTCTTT